This T cell receptor beta chain stems from a study of T cells expressing NK-cell markers. TCRdb reprocessed the 5' RACE reads and keeps a single row for each CDR3 protein, giving no DNA. In all, the sample yields hundreds of thousands of distinct CDR3 sequences. Overall study results and limits: These clonotypes additionally ranked first within the CD3+CD56-NKG2C+ fraction of a few donors.

This CDR3 has 16 amino acids. CDR1 is KGHSH and CDR2 is LQKENI in the germline V gene. Note on this clonotype: Its target is not known.

This sequence was found in a man aged 18 to 35 in good health. This chain uses TRBV18 with TRBJ2-1. Sequencing input: blood T cells: a sorted CD56 or NKG2C T cell subset, CD4+ or CD8+ T cells, or bulk PBMC T cells (not recorded which). The CDR3 sequence is CASSPRRDRSYNEQFF.